This T cell receptor beta chain was identified during a study of long-term antiretroviral therapy in people with HIV. The libraries were made with immunoSEQ v3.0 at survey level. Profiled with immunoSEQ multiplex PCR; TCRdb holds only in-frame clones, not every one. This sample has tens of thousands of clones; around 84% occur once, and the top ten carry around 5%. Notes on this clone: Antigen unknown.

In germline, CDR1 is SGDLS, CDR2 YYNGEE. The CDR3 spans 14 residues. The ends were cut back, 0 bases at V and 6 bases at J, with 10 bases in the middle. General observations from the study: HIV repertoires spanned narrower CDR3 length ranges than controls.

One or more pre-ART and two or more post-ART PBMC samples were available from each donor. The material sequenced was unsorted PBMCs, taken 0.8 years after starting antiretroviral therapy. This sequence joins TRBV9 and TRBJ2-1, with D perhaps matching TRBD2 (5 bases). The sequence derives from a woman younger than 45 with HIV. DNA for the CDR3: TGTGCCAGCAGCGTAGTGGGGAGTAGCAATGAGCAGTTCTTC. Translating gives CASSVVGSSNEQFF.